Below are 8 T cell receptor beta chains sequenced from a single sample in a study of response to subunit inactivated influenza vaccine. TCRdb recomputed calls from the RT-PCR reads with MiXCR, one row per CDR3 protein. The sample consists of hundreds of thousands of distinct CDR3 sequences, 6.5% to 8% of them appearing once. Sequenced material: PBMCs from blood, taken around 2 years after vaccination. The receptors shown here come from a man between 50 and 75 years old who received an inactivated influenza vaccine.

The chain combines TRBV2 with TRBJ1-1, with 11 bases fitting TRBD1. Germline assignment: CDR1 SNHLY and CDR2 FYNNEI. The CDR3 is made up of 15 amino acids. V lost 5 bases and J lost 1; bases outside the gene matches: 3. The CDR3 here is CASSSDRGPNTEAFF. The CDR3 DNA is TGTGCCAGCAGTTCGGACAGGGGGCCGAACACTGAAGCTTTCTTT. Based on the CDR3 plus reference TRBV2 and TRBJ1-1, the full variable domain is EPEVTQTPSHQVTQMGQEVILRCVPISNHLYFYWYRQILGQKVEFLVSFYNNEISEKSEIFDDQFSVERPDGSNFTLKIRSTKLEDSAMYFCASSSDRGPNTEAFFGQGTRLTVV.

This clonotype was detected many times. J is TRBJ2-2 and V is TRBV11-2; D not certain. This CDR3 has 16 residues. Germline values: CDR1 SGHAT, CDR2 FQNNGV. V was shortened by 1 base and J by 2 bases, with 11 bases between the two germline ends. CDR3 bases: TGTGCCAGCAGCTTAGGGAGTAGGGCTAACACCGGGGAGCTGTTTTTT. Protein sequence: CASSLGSRANTGELFF. Variable domain in full (rest from reference TRBV11-2 and TRBJ2-2): EAGVAQSPRYKIIEKRQSVAFWCNPISGHATLYWYQQILGQGPKLLIQFQNNGVVDDSQLPKDRFSAERLKGVDSTLKIQPAKLEDSAVYLCASSLGSRANTGELFFGEGSRLTVL.

This clonotype was seen more than once but under ten times. The chain is built from TRBV28 and TRBJ2-5; D may be TRBD1 (6 bases). V lost 7 bases to trimming and J lost 2 bases, with 14 bases between them. The CDR3 runs 14 residues. Germline values: CDR1 MDHEN, CDR2 SYDVKM. CDR3 sequence: CASKAGTLQETQYF. The CDR3 bases are TGTGCCAGCAAGGCCGGGACACTACAAGAGACCCAGTACTTC.

A few counts support this clonotype. The chain employs TRBV5-1 and TRBJ2-1; D gene unclear. This CDR3 has 14 residues. Trimming removed 4 bases from V and 7 bases from J, with 15 bases in between. Germline loops: CDR1 SGHRS, CDR2 YFSETQ. CDR3 in DNA: TGCGCCAGCAGCCTGGTGGCTATCAGGAATGAGCAGTTCTTC. This translates into CASSLVAIRNEQFF.

This clonotype was observed a handful of times. V and J are TRBV7-2 and TRBJ2-7; no firm D call. Germline CDR1 and CDR2: SGHTA and FQGNSA. CDR3 length: 14 residues. V was clipped by 2 bases and J by 4 bases, with 12 bases between them. This CDR3 reads CASSLTHAGYEQYF. As DNA, the CDR3 is TGTGCCAGCAGCTTAACACATGCAGGTTACGAGCAGTACTTC.

There are a few counts of this clonotype. This chain joins TRBV7-9 and TRBJ2-7, with TRBD1 matching over 7 bases. V was pared by 2 bases and J by 5 bases, with 3 bases of the junction left unmatched. This CDR3 contains 13 residues. Germline V lookup: CDR1 SEHNR, CDR2 FQNEAQ (reference sequence). The CDR3 nucleotides read TGTGCCAGCAGCTTATTACAGGGGAACGAGCAGTACTTC. Protein sequence: CASSLLQGNEQYF.

This clonotype was observed a few times. The V gene is TRBV29-1, the J gene TRBJ2-1; TRBD2 matches at 7 bases. Trimming took 7 bases from V and 4 from J; bases not matched to a gene: 10. Germline values: CDR1 SQVTM, CDR2 ANQGSEA. The CDR3 runs to 14 residues. Here the CDR3 reads CSAPGLADYNEQFF. The CDR3 DNA reads as TGCAGCGCCCCCGGGCTAGCGGATTACAATGAGCAGTTCTTC.

The V call is TRBV6-2 or TRBV6-3, the J call TRBJ2-2; the match to TRBD1 covers 7 bases. Germline V lookup: CDR1 MNHEY, CDR2 SVGEGT. This CDR3 is built from 17 residues. V was clipped by 0 bases and J by 6 bases; unmatched bases: 10. The CDR3 coding sequence is TGTGCCAGCAGTTACTCGACAGGGTGGTCTCGGCCCGGGGAGCTGTTTTTT. This codes for CASSYSTGWSRPGELFF.